The present T cell receptor beta chain was sequenced within a study of cytomegalovirus exposure and HLA in healthy donors. Findings of the study overall: In vitro, three CMV-associated chains proved specific for CMV antigens. The classifier reportedly diagnosed cytomegalovirus status with high sensitivity and specificity. Clusters of TCRs from the first cohort tended to co-occur in the approximately 130 validation repertoires (as a later analysis found).

Profiling relied on immunoSEQ multiplex PCR, and the TCRdb table lists in-frame clones only, not all of them. The top ten hold roughly 2.8% of the sample, which has 200,000 or so clones, just over 85% seen once. This clone came up a few times. The antigen remains unidentified. The CDR3 consists of 14 residues. V was pared by 4 bases and J by 3 bases, with 12 bases between. The germline V gene encodes CDR1 SNHLY and CDR2 FYNNEI. This sequence joins TRBV2 and TRBJ1-1; D uncertain. The TCR comes from a woman younger than 35 in good health and CMV-seronegative. What was sequenced was PBMCs. The DNA for the CDR3 is TGTGCCAGCAGTGTAACGGGTCTTCACACTGAAGCTTTCTTT. Amino acid sequence: CASSVTGLHTEAFF.